The 5 T cell receptor beta chains below all came from one sample that was sequenced in a study of T-cell memory formation after mild COVID-19. One entry per CDR3 protein results from TCRdb running MiXCR on the 5' RACE reads. This table has about 250,000 distinct CDR3 sequences, around 15% appearing once. Sequenced sample: PBMCs or a T cell subset sorted from them (not recorded which). Every receptor here comes from a man between 18 and 35 years old who had mild COVID-19 (a few samples of this study predate the infection). Cell type and time point are not known.

This clonotype was counted between two and nine times. The rearrangement links TRBV4-3 to TRBJ2-7; D ambiguous. The CDR3 runs 13 residues. V dropped 0 bases and J dropped 6 bases, with 9 bases sitting between them. Germline-derived CDR1 and CDR2 are LGHNA and YSLEER. DNA for the CDR3: TGCGCCAGCAGCCAAGACTCCCGGGTCGAGCAGTACTTC. Translated: CASSQDSRVEQYF.

This rearrangement joins TRBV20-1 to TRBJ2-7; TRBD2 agrees at 7 bases. This CDR3 contains 15 residues. Germline V lookup: CDR1 DFQATT, CDR2 SNEGSKA (reference sequence). The ends lost 0 bases at V and 2 bases at J; junction bases unmatched: 7. The CDR3 nucleotides are TGCAGTGCTAGAGACGTGCGAGCGGGGCCCTACGAGCAGTACTTC. Its translation: CSARDVRAGPYEQYF.

This clonotype has a handful of counts. The chain carries TRBV7-2 and TRBJ1-1; 10 positions match TRBD1. Trimming cost V 5 bases and J 5 bases; bases outside gene matches: 8. Germline V gives CDR1 SGHTA, CDR2 FQGNSA. The length of the CDR3 is 15 residues. The CDR3 here is CASSLDRGLETEAFF. The CDR3 nucleotides are TGTGCCAGCAGCCTAGACAGGGGGCTTGAAACTGAAGCTTTCTTT.

The chain links TRBV2 to TRBJ2-5, with a possible D match to TRBD1 (6 bases). CDR1 SNHLY and CDR2 FYNNEI come from the germline V gene. The CDR3 has 13 amino acids. V was trimmed by 4 bases and J by 2 bases, leaving 8 bases between them. The CDR3 here is CASSAGQQETQYF. CDR3 bases: TGTGCCAGCAGTGCCGGACAGCAAGAGACCCAGTACTTC.

This clonotype was seen more than once but under ten times. Here the CDR3 reads CASSGEGNQPQHF. As DNA, the CDR3 is TGTGCCAGCTCCGGGGAAGGCAATCAGCCCCAGCATTTT. The chain is built from TRBV2 and TRBJ1-5; no reliable D call. The CDR3 totals 13 residues. Trimming pared 8 bases from V and 2 bases from J, leaving 10 bases between. Germline loops: CDR1 SNHLY, CDR2 FYNNEI.